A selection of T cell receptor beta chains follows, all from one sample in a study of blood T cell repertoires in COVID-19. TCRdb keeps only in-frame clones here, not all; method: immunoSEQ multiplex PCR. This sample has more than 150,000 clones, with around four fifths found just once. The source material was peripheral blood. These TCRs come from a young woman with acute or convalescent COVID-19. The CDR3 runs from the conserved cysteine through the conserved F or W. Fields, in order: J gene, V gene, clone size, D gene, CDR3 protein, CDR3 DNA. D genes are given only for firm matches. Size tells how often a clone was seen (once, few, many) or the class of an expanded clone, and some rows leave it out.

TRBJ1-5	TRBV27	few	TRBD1	CASRDRGIHQPQHF	TGTGCCAGCAGGGACAGGGGGATTCATCAGCCCCAGCATTTT
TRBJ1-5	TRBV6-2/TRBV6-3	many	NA	CASSLVPNNNQPQHF	TGTGCCAGCAGTTTGGTCCCCAACAACAATCAGCCCCAGCATTTT
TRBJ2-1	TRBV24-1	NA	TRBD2	CATSDWTSGYNEQFF	TGTGCCACCAGTGACTGGACTAGCGGTTACAATGAGCAGTTCTTC
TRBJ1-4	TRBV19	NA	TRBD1	CASNDRGRIGEKLFF	TGTGCCAGTAACGACAGGGGTAGAATCGGTGAAAAACTGTTTTTT
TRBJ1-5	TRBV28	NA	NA	CASRLIRGIRNQPQHF	TGTGCCAGCAGACTAATCAGGGGAATCCGCAATCAGCCCCAGCATTTT
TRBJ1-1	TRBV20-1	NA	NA	CSARGGTEAFF	TGCAGTGCTAGGGGAGGCACTGAAGCTTTCTTT
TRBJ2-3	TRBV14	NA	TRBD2	CASSQARGGRTDTQYF	TGTGCCAGCAGCCAAGCCCGGGGGGGCCGGACAGATACGCAGTATTTT
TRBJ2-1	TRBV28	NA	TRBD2	CASSPFGGGGAYNEQFF	TGTGCCAGCAGTCCGTTTGGGGGCGGGGGGGCCTACAATGAGCAGTTCTTC
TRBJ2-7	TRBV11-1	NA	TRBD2	CASSRLAGGYEQYF	TGTGCCAGCAGCCGACTTGCCGGGGGGTACGAGCAGTACTTC
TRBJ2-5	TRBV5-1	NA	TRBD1	CASSLAQVTGKETQYF	TGCGCCAGCAGCTTGGCCCAAGTGACAGGGAAAGAGACCCAGTACTTC
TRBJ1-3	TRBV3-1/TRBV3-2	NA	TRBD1	CASSQPGQGGNTIYF	TGTGCCAGCAGCCAACCGGGACAGGGTGGAAACACCATATATTTT
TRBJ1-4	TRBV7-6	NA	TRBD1	CASSGGTGGWLEEKLFF	TGTGCCAGCAGCGGCGGGACAGGGGGCTGGCTTGAGGAAAAACTGTTTTTT
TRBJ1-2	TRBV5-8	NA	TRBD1	CASSTQQGPTYYGYTF	TGTGCCAGCAGCACCCAACAGGGGCCCACCTACTATGGCTACACCTTC
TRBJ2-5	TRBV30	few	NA	CAWSVRSQETQYF	TGTGCCTGGAGTGTACGTAGCCAAGAGACCCAGTACTTC
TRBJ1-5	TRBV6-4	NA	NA	CASSDGRENQPQHF	TGTGCCAGCAGTGACGGGAGAGAGAATCAGCCCCAGCATTTT
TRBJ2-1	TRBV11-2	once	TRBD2	CASSDSGRINEQFF	TGTGCCAGCAGCGATAGCGGGAGAATCAATGAGCAGTTCTTC
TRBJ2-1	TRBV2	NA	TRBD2	CASSATSGGAGEQFF	TGTGCCAGCAGTGCAACTAGCGGGGGGGCCGGTGAGCAGTTCTTC
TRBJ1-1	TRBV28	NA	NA	CASSGTGFMNTEAFF	TGTGCCAGCAGTGGTACAGGGTTTATGAACACTGAAGCTTTCTTT
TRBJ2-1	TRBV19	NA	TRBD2	CASSPRGTSGGNEQFF	TGTGCCAGTAGTCCCCGGGGGACTAGCGGGGGGAATGAGCAGTTCTTC
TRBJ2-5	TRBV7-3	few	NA	CASSLTGPPQETQYF	TGTGCCAGCAGCTTAACGGGCCCACCCCAAGAGACCCAGTACTTC
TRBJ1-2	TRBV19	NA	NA	CASLSGVYGYTF	TGTGCCAGTCTATCGGGGGTCTATGGCTACACCTTC
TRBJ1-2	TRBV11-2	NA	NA	CASSLDRGGAGGYTF	TGTGCCAGCAGCTTAGATCGGGGGGGCGCGGGAGGCTACACCTTC
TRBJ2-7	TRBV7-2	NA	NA	CASSLFRQGSYEQYF	TGTGCCAGCAGCTTATTTCGGCAGGGAAGCTACGAGCAGTACTTC
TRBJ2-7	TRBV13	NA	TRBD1	CASSFGTGGVYEQYF	TGTGCCAGCAGCTTCGGGACAGGGGGCGTCTACGAGCAGTACTTC
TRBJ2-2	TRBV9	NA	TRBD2	CASSFRGTTHTGELFF	TGTGCCAGCAGCTTCCGGGGGACTACACACACCGGGGAGCTGTTTTTT
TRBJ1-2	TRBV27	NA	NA	CASSSTGLGGYTF	TGTGCCAGCAGTTCAACAGGGTTGGGAGGCTACACCTTC
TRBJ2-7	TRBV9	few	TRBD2	CASSVGLAGSYEQYF	TGTGCCAGCAGCGTGGGACTAGCGGGGTCCTACGAGCAGTACTTC
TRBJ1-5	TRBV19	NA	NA	CASSIYPEGNQPQHF	TGTGCCAGTAGTATATACCCGGAGGGCAATCAGCCCCAGCATTTT
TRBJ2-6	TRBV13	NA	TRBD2	CASVTSGGGSGANVLTF	TGTGCCAGTGTTACTAGCGGAGGTGGCTCTGGGGCCAACGTCCTGACTTTC
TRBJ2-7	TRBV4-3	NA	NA	CASSQRLNRDYEQYF	TGCGCCAGCAGCCAACGACTTAACAGGGACTACGAGCAGTACTTC
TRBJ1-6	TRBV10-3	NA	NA	CAIRPGSNSPLHF	TGTGCCATCAGACCGGGAAGTAATTCACCCCTCCACTTT
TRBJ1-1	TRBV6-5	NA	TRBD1	CASSSRGLTPTEAFF	TGTGCCAGCAGTTCCAGGGGGCTTACCCCAACTGAAGCTTTCTTT
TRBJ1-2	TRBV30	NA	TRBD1	CAWMGGQGAPGYTF	TGTGCCTGGATGGGGGGCCAGGGGGCTCCTGGCTACACCTTC
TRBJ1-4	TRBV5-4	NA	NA	CASSLAGGSNEKLFF	TGTGCCAGCAGCTTGGCGGGGGGTTCTAATGAAAAACTGTTTTTT
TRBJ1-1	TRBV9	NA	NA	CASSVDGGQATEAFF	TGTGCCAGCAGCGTAGACGGCGGGCAGGCCACTGAAGCTTTCTTT
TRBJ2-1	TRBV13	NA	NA	CASSSGTLRYNEQFF	TGTGCCAGCAGTTCCGGTACGTTAAGATACAATGAGCAGTTCTTC
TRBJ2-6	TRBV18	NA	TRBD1	CASSATGGSGANVLTF	TGTGCCAGCTCAGCGACAGGGGGCTCTGGGGCCAACGTCCTGACTTTC
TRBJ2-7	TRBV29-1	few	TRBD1	CSVAMNRGVYEQYF	TGCAGCGTTGCTATGAACAGGGGAGTCTACGAGCAGTACTTC
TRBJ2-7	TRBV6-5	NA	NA	CAIRPLVLYEQYF	TGTGCCATCAGACCTTTAGTATTATACGAGCAGTACTTC
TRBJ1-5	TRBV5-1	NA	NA	CASSLAPQGGQNQPQHF	TGCGCCAGCAGCTTGGCCCCGCAGGGAGGGCAGAATCAGCCCCAGCATTTT
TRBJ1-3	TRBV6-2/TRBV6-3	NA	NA	CASSGSSGNTIYF	TGTGCCAGCAGTGGCAGCTCTGGAAACACCATATATTTT
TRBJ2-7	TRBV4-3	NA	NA	CASSQQSRGSYEQYF	TGCGCCAGCAGCCAACAAAGCAGGGGTTCCTACGAGCAGTACTTC
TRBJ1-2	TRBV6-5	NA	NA	CASRRDGGYTF	TGTGCCAGCAGGAGGGATGGCGGCTACACCTTC
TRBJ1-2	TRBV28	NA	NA	CASSFRVGGYTF	TGTGCCAGCAGTTTCAGGGTTGGTGGCTACACCTTC
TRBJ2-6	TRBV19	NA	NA	CASSIELQRSGANVLTF	TGTGCCAGTAGTATCGAGCTCCAACGCTCTGGGGCCAACGTCCTGACTTTC
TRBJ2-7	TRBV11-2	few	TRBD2	CASSPQAGTSPQEQYF	TGTGCCAGCAGCCCACAAGCCGGGACTAGTCCTCAAGAGCAGTACTTC
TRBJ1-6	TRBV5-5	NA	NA	CASIPGAINSPLHF	TGTGCCAGCATCCCAGGGGCCATTAATTCACCCCTCCACTTT
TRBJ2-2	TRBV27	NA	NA	CASYGGGYDGELFF	TGTGCCAGCTATGGCGGCGGCTATGACGGGGAGCTGTTTTTT
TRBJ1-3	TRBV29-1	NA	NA	CSVEIQGFGNTIYF	TGCAGCGTTGAGATACAGGGATTTGGAAACACCATATATTTT
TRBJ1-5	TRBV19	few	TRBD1	CASSIFRGQAGNQPQHF	TGTGCCAGTAGTATTTTTCGGGGACAGGCCGGCAATCAGCCCCAGCATTTT
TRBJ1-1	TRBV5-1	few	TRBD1	CASSLANRGLGEAFF	TGCGCCAGCAGCTTGGCGAACAGGGGGCTCGGTGAAGCTTTCTTT
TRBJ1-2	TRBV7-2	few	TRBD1	CASSRDRAQNYGYTF	TGTGCCAGCAGTCGGGACAGGGCCCAGAACTATGGCTACACCTTC
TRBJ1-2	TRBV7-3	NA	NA	CASSLRRDYGYTF	TGTGCCAGCAGCTTAAGGAGGGACTATGGCTACACCTTC